This entry lists 24 T cell receptor beta chains sequenced from one sample in a study of T cell repertoires in cytomegalovirus infection. TCRdb recomputed calls from the reads with MiXCR, one row per CDR3 protein. The sample records about 920,000 distinct CDR3 sequences, roughly 30% being singletons. The antigens for these receptors are not known. The sample consisted of cultured CD8+ T cells from PBMCs, taken from culture after CMV antigen stimulation. All receptors derive from a human donor in good health (CMV status not recorded). Some clones in this sample may be carry-over from other donors' samples.

This chain uses TRBV10-3 with TRBJ1-1, with 9 bases matching TRBD1. The V gene's germline CDR1 is ENHRY and CDR2 SYGVKD. The length of the CDR3 is 15 residues. V trimming: 2 bases; J trimming: 4 bases; junction bases outside the gene matches: 5. CDR3 protein: CAISETGGAGTEAFF. The CDR3, as DNA: TGTGCCATCAGTGAGACAGGGGGCGCCGGCACTGAAGCTTTCTTT.

V usage is TRBV7-3 and J usage is TRBJ1-4; tentatively, D is TRBD1 (6 bases). The CDR3 extends over 15 amino acids. V lost 2 bases and J lost 4, with 11 bases in between. In germline, CDR1 is SGHTA, CDR2 FQGTGA. In DNA, the CDR3 is TGTGCCAGCAGCTTAGAACAGGGATATAATGAAAAACTGTTTTTT. Amino acid sequence: CASSLEQGYNEKLFF. The full variable domain, its missing parts supplied by reference TRBV7-3 and TRBJ1-4, is GAGVSQTPSNKVTEKGKYVELRCDPISGHTALYWYRQSLGQGPEFLIYFQGTGAADDSGLPNDRFFAVRPEGSVSTLKIQRTERGDSAVYLCASSLEQGYNEKLFFGSGTQLSVL.

The chain joins TRBV5-4 to TRBJ1-6, with D unclear. CDR3 length: 15 amino acids. Trimming pared 2 bases from V and 2 bases from J, leaving 8 bases between. Germline lookup yields CDR1 SGHNT and CDR2 YYREEE (reference sequence). The CDR3 is CASSLPEPYNSPLHF. CDR3 nucleotides: TGTGCCAGCAGCTTACCGGAACCCTATAATTCACCCCTCCACTTT.

This clonotype was recorded a few times. The rearrangement uses TRBV28 and TRBJ1-4; perhaps TRBD1 as D (6 bases). Germline V gives CDR1 MDHEN, CDR2 SYDVKM. The length of the CDR3 is 15 residues. Between the trimmed V and J ends, which lost 3 bases and 3 bases, there was a span of 11 bases. As DNA, the CDR3 is TGTGCCAGCAGTTTGCCACAGGGCCCTAATGAAAAACTGTTTTTT. Translating it yields CASSLPQGPNEKLFF.

This clonotype occurred a few times. The CDR3 bases are TGTGCCAGCAGCCCGAGCGGGTCATATGGCTACACCTTC. Protein product: CASSPSGSYGYTF. This chain links TRBV7-9 with TRBJ1-2; D call uncertain. Trimming left V 5 bases short and J 5 bases short, with 12 bases between. The CDR3 contains 13 residues. Germline loops: CDR1 SEHNR, CDR2 FQNEAQ (reference sequence).

Notes on this clonotype: Here the CDR3 omits its conserved ending phenylalanine or tryptophan, so a read error is the likely source. V is TRBV7-6 and J is TRBJ1-6; D gene ambiguous. The germline V gene encodes CDR1 SGHVS and CDR2 FNYEAQ. Trimming pared 5 bases from V and 10 bases from J, leaving 15 bases between. The CDR3 runs 14 residues. The CDR3 sequence is CASSPRGYQSPLHY. The CDR3 nucleotides read TGTGCCAGCAGCCCACGGGGTTATCAATCACCCCTCCACTAT.

This clonotype was seen only a few times. The rearrangement joins TRBV7-9 to TRBJ1-2; 9 bases line up with TRBD1. Trimming at V came to 0 bases and at J to 8 bases, leaving 7 bases not matched to a gene. There are 15 residues in the CDR3. Germline CDR1 is SEHNR and CDR2 is FQNEAQ (reference sequence). CDR3 DNA: TGTGCCAGCAGCTTAGCCGGGGACAGGGATAAAGGCTACACCTTC. Protein product: CASSLAGDRDKGYTF.

The J gene is TRBJ1-4, the V gene TRBV28; TRBD1 agrees at 9 bases. Germline V gene lookup returns CDR1 MDHEN and CDR2 SYDVKM. This CDR3 contains 14 residues. With V trimmed by 5 bases and J by 6 bases, 4 bases remained unmatched. The CDR3 protein is CASSRQGEDEKLFF. The CDR3 DNA follows: TGTGCCAGCAGTCGACAGGGGGAAGATGAAAAACTGTTTTTT.

This clonotype occurred a few times. This rearrangement joins TRBV11-3 to TRBJ2-1, with 9 bases matching TRBD2. The CDR3 spans 16 residues. The V gene end was trimmed by 0 bases and the J gene end by 3 bases; junction bases not matched to a gene: 3. Germline CDR1 reads SGHNT; CDR2 reads YENEEA. CDR3 in DNA: TGTGCCAGCAGCTTAGATTTAGCGGGGGACTACAATGAGCAGTTCTTC. Its protein product is CASSLDLAGDYNEQFF.

The CDR3 nucleotides are TGTGCCAGCAGTTCCCCTAGCGGGGGGGCGAACACCGGGGAGCTGTTTTTT. Translating it yields CASSSPSGGANTGELFF. This sequence joins TRBV12-3 or TRBV12-4 and TRBJ2-2; 12 bases map to TRBD2. Losses at the gene ends were 4 bases for V and 0 bases for J; bases not matched to a gene: 3. The CDR3 is 17 residues long.

CDR3 DNA sequence: TGTGCCAGCAGCTTAGGGCCCATGTCAAACACCATATATTTT. Encoded protein: CASSLGPMSNTIYF. The V gene is TRBV7-6, the J gene TRBJ1-3; D remains unclear. Germline V gives CDR1 SGHVS, CDR2 FNYEAQ. This CDR3 is built from 14 residues. The V and J ends lost 1 base and 6 bases respectively, with 10 bases between them.

This clonotype was observed a few times. The rearrangement joins TRBV24-1 to TRBJ2-6; 12 nucleotides match TRBD1. Germline CDR1 KGHDR, CDR2 SFDVKD. CDR3 length equals 16 residues. The J segment lost 4 bases and the V segment lost 7 bases, leaving 4 bases of the junction unmatched. CDR3 protein: CATSRDRGRGANVLTF. CDR3 nucleotides: TGTGCCACCAGCCGGGACAGGGGGCGCGGGGCCAACGTCCTGACTTTC.

This clonotype has at least ten counts. The V and J genes are TRBV7-8 and TRBJ2-4; TRBD1 aligns across 9 bases. J lost 3 bases, V lost 3 bases, and 6 bases had no gene match. This CDR3 region has 16 residues. Germline values: CDR1 SGHVS, CDR2 FQNEAQ. The DNA for the CDR3 is TGTGCCAGCAGCTTCCGACAGGGGGTTGGCAAAAACATTCAGTACTTC. It specifies CASSFRQGVGKNIQYF.

V and J are TRBV2 and TRBJ2-3, with 11 bases lining up with TRBD2. The trim removed 6 bases at V and 0 bases at J, leaving 11 bases unmatched. The CDR3 runs 18 residues. Germline CDR1 reads SNHLY; CDR2 reads FYNNEI. Written as DNA, the CDR3 is TGTGCCAGCAGAGTAACTAGCGGGGGAGATACTAGCACAGATACGCAGTATTTT. Protein: CASRVTSGGDTSTDTQYF.

This sequence joins TRBV7-8 and TRBJ2-7; no reliable D call. This CDR3 comprises 14 residues. Trimming removed 1 base from V and 4 bases from J, with 11 bases in between. The V gene's germline CDR1 is SGHVS and CDR2 FQNEAQ. CDR3: CASSLEFGRYEQYV. DNA for the CDR3: TGTGCCAGCAGCTTAGAATTTGGGCGTTACGAGCAGTACGTC.

V gene TRBV6-6 combines with J gene TRBJ1-5; maybe TRBD1 (6 bases). CDR3 size: 15 residues. V shed 10 bases and J shed 3 bases, with 19 bases lying between them. Germline CDR1 is MNHNY and CDR2 is SVGAGI (reference sequence). CDR3 loop: CATSTGQYDNQPQHF. CDR3 bases: TGTGCCACCTCGACTGGACAGTACGACAATCAGCCCCAGCATTTT.

V and J are TRBV2 and TRBJ2-3; a possible D gene is TRBD1 (5 bases). Between the trimmed V and J ends, which lost 9 bases and 2 bases, there was a span of 9 bases. This CDR3 has 12 residues. Germline values: CDR1 SNHLY, CDR2 FYNNEI. CDR3 protein: CARGADTDTQYF. The CDR3, as DNA: TGTGCCAGAGGGGCCGACACAGATACGCAGTATTTT.

The chain couples TRBV6-2 or TRBV6-3 to TRBJ2-2, with TRBD1 identical over 9 bases. Trimming at V came to 4 bases and at J to 7 bases, leaving 7 bases not matched to a gene. The CDR3 runs 15 residues. Germline values: CDR1 MNHEY, CDR2 SVGEGT. The CDR3, as DNA: TGTGCCAGCAGTTCCCGACAGGGGGGTAGCGGGGAGCTGTTTTTT. Protein: CASSSRQGGSGELFF.

J is TRBJ1-2 and V is TRBV15; D perhaps matches TRBD1 (5 bases). The CDR3 is 13 residues long. Germline V gene lookup returns CDR1 LNHNV and CDR2 YYDKDF (reference sequence). Trimming removed 3 bases from V and 4 bases from J, with 9 bases in between. This CDR3 reads CATSRGPVYGYTF. DNA of the CDR3: TGTGCCACCAGCAGGGGACCAGTCTATGGCTACACCTTC.

In its sample, this clonotype was seen a few times. V usage is TRBV7-3 and J usage is TRBJ2-3; 7 bases map to TRBD2. This CDR3 has 13 residues. Germline CDR1 reads SGHTA; CDR2 reads FQGTGA. The trim removed 5 bases at V and 6 bases at J, leaving 5 bases unmatched. The CDR3 loop reads CASSAHSGDTQYF. For the CDR3, the DNA is TGTGCCAGCAGCGCCCATAGCGGGGATACGCAGTATTTT.

This clonotype was found a few times. For the CDR3, the DNA is TGTGCCAGCACTTCGACAGGGGGTCGGCCAGATACGCAGTATTTT. Amino acids: CASTSTGGRPDTQYF. This chain uses TRBV6-2 or TRBV6-3 with TRBJ2-3; the match to TRBD1 covers 9 bases. After removal of 7 bases from V and 4 bases from J, the junction contained 9 bases not matched to a gene. The CDR3 consists of 15 residues. Germline V gene sequence: CDR1 MNHEY, CDR2 SVGEGT.

This clonotype was seen a handful of times. The V and J genes are TRBV15 and TRBJ1-2; 12 bases map to TRBD1. V lost 4 bases and J lost 8; bases outside the gene matches: 11. Germline V gene lookup returns CDR1 LNHNV and CDR2 YYDKDF (reference sequence). The CDR3 totals 16 residues. This chain's CDR3 is CATSTNPGQGAKGYTF. Written as DNA, the CDR3 is TGTGCCACCAGCACCAACCCGGGACAGGGGGCAAAAGGCTACACCTTC.

About this clonotype itself: A much larger clone lies a single base off, so this may be a read error. V and J are TRBV7-2 and TRBJ2-3, with D uncertain. The CDR3 contains 17 residues. V lost 2 bases to trimming and J lost 0 bases, with 15 bases between them. Per germline, CDR1 SGHTA and CDR2 FQGNSA. The CDR3 DNA follows: TGTGCCAGCAGCTTAAATACAGCGAGGCTTAGCACAGATACGCAGTATTTT. It encodes CASSLNTARLSTDTQYF. Full variable domain (rest looked up from reference TRBV7-2 and TRBJ2-3): GAGVSQSPSNKVTEKGKDVELRCDPISGHTALYWYRQSLGQGLEFLIYFQGNSAPDKSGLPSDRFSAERTGGSVSTLTIQRTQQEDSAVYLCASSLNTARLSTDTQYFGPGTRLTVL.

In the case of this clonotype: The junction does not match germline at one end; this may be a read error. This chain joins TRBV6-4 and TRBJ2-2, with D possibly TRBD2 on 6 matching bases. The CDR3 loop spans 14 amino acids. Germline CDR1 is MRHNA and CDR2 is SNTAGT. The DNA of the CDR3 is TGTGTCAGCAGTGTGGTTGCGGGGAACGGGGAGCTGTTTTTT. It specifies CVSSVVAGNGELFF.